The 18 T cell receptor beta chains below all came from one sample that was sequenced in a study of blood T cell repertoires in COVID-19. Measured with immunoSEQ multiplex PCR; TCRdb has only the in-frame clones, and not every one. The sample consists of 100,000 to 150,000 clones, roughly 84% of them appearing once. Sequenced material: peripheral blood. Source of these receptors: a woman aged 80 or older with acute or convalescent COVID-19.

This chain uses TRBV15 with TRBJ2-4, with 8 bases fitting TRBD2. Germline lookup yields CDR1 LNHNV and CDR2 YYDKDF (reference sequence). This CDR3 has 14 residues. J was trimmed by 9 bases and V by 5 bases; bases with no gene match: 9. CDR3 amino acids: CATSPRGGRSIQYF. DNA of the CDR3: TGTGCCACCAGCCCCCGGGGGGGCCGTAGCATTCAGTACTTC.

This clone was seen once. V usage is TRBV28 and J usage is TRBJ2-1, with no clear D. V lost 1 base and J 3 bases, leaving 7 bases between the germline ends. The CDR3 contains 14 residues. In germline, CDR1 is MDHEN, CDR2 SYDVKM. The CDR3 nucleotides read TGTGCCAGCAGTTTATCTAGGCACTACAATGAGCAGTTCTTC. This encodes CASSLSRHYNEQFF.

The J gene is TRBJ1-2, the V gene TRBV7-9; TRBD1 might be the D (5 bases). Germline-derived CDR1 and CDR2 are SEHNR and FQNEAQ (reference sequence). Trimming shortened V by 7 bases and J by 0 bases, and 21 bases separated the two germline ends. This CDR3 is 17 amino acids long. The CDR3 reads CASNSRGQDDPNYGYTF. The CDR3 DNA follows: TGTGCCAGCAATAGTAGGGGCCAAGATGATCCTAACTATGGCTACACCTTC.

The rearrangement uses TRBV6-2 or TRBV6-3 and TRBJ1-5; D remains ambiguous. This CDR3 has 14 residues. The V gene's germline CDR1 is MNHEY and CDR2 SVGEGT. V lost 6 bases and J lost 1, with 10 bases in between. The CDR3 spells CASSFDTSNQPQHF. As DNA, the CDR3 is TGTGCCAGCAGCTTTGACACCAGCAATCAGCCCCAGCATTTT.

This chain connects TRBV6-2 or TRBV6-3 to TRBJ1-1, with D perhaps TRBD1 (6 bases). V was trimmed by 6 bases and J by 0 bases, leaving 14 bases between them. Germline V gives CDR1 MNHEY, CDR2 SVGEGT. This CDR3 comprises 15 residues. The CDR3 loop reads CASSLRGRVNTEAFF. The CDR3 DNA sequence: TGTGCCAGCAGCCTCAGGGGAAGGGTGAACACTGAAGCTTTCTTT.

The V gene is TRBV18, the J gene TRBJ2-3; D ambiguous. V shed 3 bases and J shed 3 bases, with 10 bases lying between them. Germline V gene data show CDR1 as KGHSH and CDR2 as LQKENI. This CDR3 is 14 amino acids long. The CDR3 DNA sequence: TGTGCCAGCTCACCCTCACTCATGACAGATACGCAGTATTTT. It translates to CASSPSLMTDTQYF.

The chain is built from TRBV3-1 (or the pseudogene TRBV3-2) and TRBJ1-6; D gene unclear. The CDR3 runs 15 residues. Germline CDR1 LGHDT, CDR2 YNNKEL (reference sequence). The germline V and J ends were trimmed by 0 bases and 10 bases, with 13 bases remaining between them. Here the CDR3 reads CASSQETRRGSPLHF. DNA for the CDR3: TGTGCCAGCAGCCAAGAGACCAGGCGAGGGTCACCCCTCCACTTT.

This chain connects TRBV6-1 to TRBJ1-5; D possibly corresponds to TRBD1 (5 bases). This CDR3 is 15 amino acids long. CDR1 is MNHNS and CDR2 is SASEGT in the germline V gene. Between the trimmed V and J ends, which lost 3 bases and 6 bases, there was a span of 15 bases. Here the CDR3 reads CASSEIGGAGQPQHF. The CDR3 DNA is TGTGCCAGCAGTGAGATTGGGGGAGCGGGTCAGCCCCAGCATTTT.

CDR3 coding DNA: TGCGCCAGCAGCGGGGACAGGGACGGCTACACCTTC. It is translated as CASSGDRDGYTF. V and J are TRBV5-1 and TRBJ1-2; 9 bases agree with TRBD1. Per germline, CDR1 SGHRS and CDR2 YFSETQ. CDR3 length: 12 amino acids. Trimming took 4 bases from V and 8 from J; bases not matched to a gene: 3.

The gene calls are TRBV3-1 (or the pseudogene TRBV3-2) and TRBJ1-1; unclear D gene. This CDR3 region has 13 residues. Trimming stripped 5 bases from V and 1 base from J, with 8 bases between. Germline V gene sequence: CDR1 LGHDT, CDR2 YNNKEL (reference sequence). CDR3 coding DNA: TGTGCCAGCAGCGCCACAAGGAACACTGAAGCTTTCTTT. As protein: CASSATRNTEAFF.

The chain uses TRBV2 and TRBJ2-1; TRBD2 matches 11 bases. The ends lost 1 base at V and 9 bases at J; junction bases unmatched: 5. This CDR3 is 15 amino acids long. Germline lookup yields CDR1 SNHLY and CDR2 FYNNEI. CDR3 amino acids: CASSEGGGLAAEQFF. Written as DNA, the CDR3 is TGTGCCAGCAGTGAAGGAGGGGGACTAGCGGCTGAGCAGTTCTTC.

CDR3 bases: TGTGCCAGCAGCTTCCGGGGGACAGACAATGAGCAGTTCTTC. It yields the protein CASSFRGTDNEQFF. V and J are TRBV7-9 and TRBJ2-1, with a weak D call TRBD1 (7 bases). V lost 3 bases, J lost 5 bases, and 11 bases lay in between. The CDR3 has 14 amino acids. CDR1 is SEHNR and CDR2 is FQNEAQ in the germline V gene (reference sequence).

This clone was seen a single time. CDR3 coding DNA: TGTGCCACACCGATTTTGTACAGGGAAGAGAACACCGGGGAGCTGTTTTTT. Its protein is CATPILYREENTGELFF. The rearrangement links TRBV15 to TRBJ2-2; tentative D call: TRBD1 (6 bases). CDR1 is LNHNV, CDR2 YYDKDF, per germline (reference sequence). The CDR3 has 17 residues. Trimming stripped 9 bases from V and 1 base from J, with 21 bases between.

The CDR3 sequence: CASSPRGGGVFTDTQYF. CDR3 coding DNA: TGTGCCAGCAGCCCAAGAGGGGGGGGAGTGTTTACAGATACGCAGTATTTT. This chain links TRBV7-7 with TRBJ2-3; TRBD2 might be the D (7 bases). Trimming pared 5 bases from V and 3 bases from J, leaving 21 bases between. Germline values: CDR1 SSHAT, CDR2 FNYEAQ (reference sequence). There are 17 residues in the CDR3.

This chain links TRBV21-1 with TRBJ1-1; the table names TRBD1, a call not compared with the DNA. TRBV21-1 is listed as a pseudogene. The CDR3 spans 21 residues. Here the CDR3 reads CASSKDWVEVTRGRLNTEAFF. CDR3 sequence (DNA): TGTGCCAGCAGCAAAGATTGGGTGGAGGTTACCAGGGGCCGACTTAACACTGAAGCTTTCTTT.

CDR3 bases: TGCGCCAGCAGCTTGGCCGGACTAGCGGGAACAGATACGCAGTATTTT. Protein product: CASSLAGLAGTDTQYF. The gene calls are TRBV5-1 and TRBJ2-3, with TRBD2 identical over 12 bases. Germline V gives CDR1 SGHRS, CDR2 YFSETQ. V shed 0 bases and J 3 bases; nucleotides not matched to a gene: 2. CDR3 size: 16 residues.

The gene calls are TRBV19 and TRBJ1-6; D not certain. The CDR3 runs 14 residues. V was pared by 2 bases and J by 7 bases, with 9 bases between. Germline values: CDR1 LNHDA, CDR2 SQIVND (reference sequence). The CDR3: CASSIQSRNSPLHF. The CDR3 DNA sequence: TGTGCCAGTAGTATACAGTCCAGGAATTCACCCCTCCACTTT.

This clone was seen only a few times. The chain has TRBV29-1 and TRBJ1-2, with D possibly being TRBD1 (6 bases). Germline CDR1 and CDR2: SQVTM and ANQGSEA. CDR3 size: 11 residues. The germline V and J ends were trimmed by 3 bases and 8 bases, with 10 bases remaining between them. The CDR3, as DNA: TGCAGCGTTGACAGGGGCGAGGGCTACACCTTC. It translates to CSVDRGEGYTF.